This T cell receptor beta chain was recovered during a study of persistence of HIV-infected CD4 T cells. Turning to this clone: No antigen is known for it.

Trimming removed 1 base at V and 5 bases at J, with 12 bases between. The CDR3 length is 15 residues. Germline V gene lookup returns CDR1 SGHTA and CDR2 FQGNSA. Study results and caveats: Antigen-responding cells were enriched for degenerate expanded CDR3beta sequences.

An overlapping HIV-1 Gag peptide pool stimulated these cells at 1 ug/peptide/mL. CD40L/CD69 double-negative CD45RO-high memory CD4+ T cells were collected. Sequencing used immunoSEQ version 4 in survey mode. TCRdb's table, derived via immunoSEQ multiplex PCR, lists solely in-frame clones and lacks some. The sample has roughly 64,000 clones; about 69% are singletons. The source was CD4+ T cells sorted from PBMCs after roughly 19-hour stimulation, collected from a patient who received antiretroviral therapy. The source of this sequence is an adult man with HIV who was CMV-seropositive. The rearrangement links TRBV7-2 to TRBJ2-1; no definite D call. CDR3 sequence reads: CASSLGTGQNNEQFF. The DNA of the CDR3 is TGTGCCAGCAGCTTAGGGACGGGCCAAAACAATGAGCAGTTCTTC. The whole variable domain, filled in from reference TRBV7-2 and TRBJ2-1, reads GAGVSQSPSNKVTEKGKDVELRCDPISGHTALYWYRQSLGQGLEFLIYFQGNSAPDKSGLPSDRFSAERTGGSVSTLTIQRTQQEDSAVYLCASSLGTGQNNEQFFGPGTRLTVL.